The sequence of this TCR beta chain was determined in a study of beta chain features in type 1 diabetes. Regarding the study as a whole: Researchers caution that PCR might favor shorter templates, equally among patients and controls. The VDJ junctions of type 1 diabetes patients carried fewer insertions and more deletions. Among patients with Type 1 diabetes, TCRB CDR3s were moderately but significantly shorter in every one of the four CD4+ subsets.

Investigators reverse transcribed all isolated RNA, so they sequenced expressed TCRB transcripts. Regulatory, naive and central memory T cell samples averaged approximately 3.4 million reads. The method was immunoSEQ multiplex PCR; TCRdb's version includes in-frame clones alone and lacks a portion of them. The sample holds approximately 170,000 clones; approximately 8.1% are singletons and the top ten take roughly 0.5%. V was cut by 2 bases and J by 2 bases, with 9 bases left in between. Germline-derived CDR1 and CDR2 are SEHNR and FQNEAQ (reference sequence). The CDR3 spans 14 residues. This clone has only a few counts. Its target is not known.

The specimen was central memory CD4+ T cells from blood. The chain recombines TRBV7-9 with TRBJ1-1; perhaps TRBD1 as D (5 bases). This receptor was taken from a man in his late teens or twenties with type 1 diabetes. CDR3 DNA: TGTGCCAGCAGCTTATTCCAGGGAAACACTGAAGCTTTCTTT. As protein: CASSLFQGNTEAFF.